The 32 T cell receptor beta chains reported below all come from one sample, sequenced in a study of immune cell composition in non-small cell lung cancer. The normal lung sample lay at least 3 cm, and maximally far, from the tumour. Only in-frame clones appear in the TCRdb table, and some are missing; sequencing was by immunoSEQ multiplex PCR. The sample has 750 to 1,000 clones; roughly 70% are singletons. Sequencing was carried out using non-adjacent lung tissue. Source of these receptors: a human donor with non-small cell lung cancer.

The chain is built from TRBV4-1 and TRBJ2-3; 10 bases fit TRBD1. This CDR3 is built from 19 residues. Germline trimming cut 0 bases from V and 0 bases from J; bases unmatched to any gene: 9. The V gene's germline CDR1 is MGHRA and CDR2 YSYEKL. The CDR3 DNA sequence: TGCGCCAGCAGCCAAGATCGGACAGGGGGTAGGACTAGCACAGATACGCAGTATTTT. Encoded protein: CASSQDRTGGRTSTDTQYF.

In its sample, this clone was seen a few times. The chain has TRBV5-6 and TRBJ2-1; maybe TRBD2 (5 bases). CDR1 and CDR2 from the germline V gene are SGHDT and YYEEEE. The CDR3 spans 14 residues. V gave up 3 bases and J gave up 7 bases, with 14 bases separating them. CDR3 coding DNA: TGTGCCAGCAGCTGGGGAGCAGCCAGGAATGAGCAGTTCTTC. This codes for CASSWGAARNEQFF.

This chain links TRBV7-6 with TRBJ2-3; 10 positions match TRBD2. The CDR3 length is 15 residues. Trimming took 5 bases from V and 2 from J; bases not matched to a gene: 4. From germline, CDR1 is SGHVS and CDR2 FNYEAQ. Here the CDR3 DNA reads TGTGCCAGCAGCCTCAGCGGGGGGGCCACAGATACGCAGTATTTT. This gives the protein CASSLSGGATDTQYF. Full variable domain (outside the CDR3, taken from reference TRBV7-6 and TRBJ2-3): GAGVSQSPRYKVTKRGQDVALRCDPISGHVSLYWYRQALGQGPEFLTYFNYEAQQDKSGLPNDRFSAERPEGSISTLTIQRTEQRDSAMYRCASSLSGGATDTQYFGPGTRLTVL.

The CDR3 protein is CASSSGQGSGANVLTF. The CDR3, as DNA: TGTGCCAGCAGTTCGGGACAGGGGTCTGGGGCCAACGTCCTGACTTTC. This rearrangement joins TRBV9 to TRBJ2-6; 10 bases map to TRBD1. The CDR3 spans 16 residues. In germline, CDR1 is SGDLS, CDR2 YYNGEE. The trim removed 5 bases at V and 1 base at J, leaving 3 bases unmatched. Complete variable domain (other parts from reference TRBV9 and TRBJ2-6): DSGVTQTPKHLITATGQRVTLRCSPRSGDLSVYWYQQSLDQGLQFLIQYYNGEERAKGNILERFSAQQFPDLHSELNLSSLELGDSALYFCASSSGQGSGANVLTFGAGSRLTVL.

V is TRBV2 and J is TRBJ1-1; no firm D call. Trimming left V 4 bases short and J 3 bases short, with 12 bases between. CDR1 SNHLY and CDR2 FYNNEI come from the germline V gene. This CDR3 is built from 14 residues. DNA for the CDR3: TGTGCCAGCAGTGTTACCGCCTGGGACACTGAAGCTTTCTTT. Its translation: CASSVTAWDTEAFF.

This clone was detected only once. The CDR3 bases are TGTGCCAGCAGCCAAGCTTGGGGGGACACTGAAGCTTTCTTT. Protein: CASSQAWGDTEAFF. The chain is built from TRBV14 and TRBJ1-1; D is possibly TRBD1 (5 bases). Germline V lookup: CDR1 SGHDN, CDR2 FVKESK. Trimming removed 1 base from V and 3 bases from J, with 9 bases in between. CDR3 length: 14 amino acids.

The chain recombines TRBV5-1 with TRBJ2-3; TRBD2 agrees at 8 bases. The CDR3 contains 13 residues. Per germline, CDR1 SGHRS and CDR2 YFSETQ. Trimming removed 9 bases from V and 2 bases from J; junction bases left unmatched: 5. DNA of the CDR3: TGCGCCACCCAGCGGGGGTTCACAGATACGCAGTATTTT. Its protein product is CATQRGFTDTQYF.

This sequence joins TRBV4-1 and TRBJ2-6; a weak D match, TRBD2 (6 bases). CDR3 length equals 17 residues. Per the germline V gene, CDR1 is MGHRA and CDR2 is YSYEKL. Trimming removed 0 bases at V and 4 bases at J, with 13 bases between. The CDR3 reads CASSQDRRGAGANVLTF. The CDR3 DNA follows: TGCGCCAGCAGCCAAGATCGGAGGGGAGCGGGGGCCAACGTCCTGACTTTC.

This chain uses TRBV28 with TRBJ2-7, with a possible D match to TRBD2 (5 bases). V lost 3 bases and J 4 bases, leaving 16 bases between the germline ends. Per the germline V gene, CDR1 is MDHEN and CDR2 is SYDVKM. This CDR3 is built from 15 residues. DNA of the CDR3: TGTGCCAGCAGTTTCCCCAAAGGGAGCCTATACGAGCAGTACTTC. Amino acids: CASSFPKGSLYEQYF.

The rearrangement uses TRBV7-8 and TRBJ2-1; D remains unclear. The V and J ends lost 4 bases and 5 bases respectively, with 3 bases between them. Per germline, CDR1 SGHVS and CDR2 FQNEAQ. The CDR3 covers 11 residues. The CDR3 loop is CASSSNNEQFF. CDR3 bases: TGTGCCAGCAGCTCTAACAATGAGCAGTTCTTC.

The V and J genes are TRBV4-1 and TRBJ1-1; the D gene is possibly TRBD1 (5 bases). Trimming shortened V by 0 bases and J by 0 bases, and 17 bases separated the two germline ends. CDR1 is MGHRA and CDR2 is YSYEKL in the germline V gene. This CDR3 has 18 residues. This CDR3 reads CASSQEGQTTKLNTEAFF. CDR3 in DNA: TGCGCCAGCAGCCAAGAGGGGCAGACAACAAAACTGAACACTGAAGCTTTCTTT.

The chain is built from TRBV13 and TRBJ2-1; the D gene could be TRBD1 or TRBD2 (5 bases each). Deletions cut 5 bases from V and 9 bases from J, with 14 bases between. This CDR3 is 13 amino acids long. Germline CDR1 is PRHDT and CDR2 is FYEKMQ (reference sequence). The chain's CDR3 is CASSQGRDREQFF. As DNA, the CDR3 is TGTGCCAGCAGCCAGGGAAGGGACCGTGAGCAGTTCTTC.

The CDR3 coding sequence is TGTGCCAGCTCACCGAGCAGGGGCCCTTTCGAAGCTTTCTTT. Translating gives CASSPSRGPFEAFF. V usage is TRBV18 and J usage is TRBJ1-1, with D possibly being TRBD1 (6 bases). V lost 3 bases to trimming and J lost 8 bases, with 16 bases between them. This CDR3 spans 14 amino acids. The germline V gene has CDR1 KGHSH and CDR2 LQKENI.

The chain employs TRBV4-1 and TRBJ1-2, with D hard to call. Trimming removed 0 bases from V and 4 bases from J, with 9 bases in between. This CDR3 region has 14 residues. Germline V gives CDR1 MGHRA, CDR2 YSYEKL. The DNA of the CDR3 is TGCGCCAGCAGCCAAGAGGGTACGGGCTATGGCTACACCTTC. The encoded protein is CASSQEGTGYGYTF.

This clone is hyperexpanded (1% or more) within its sample. The V gene is TRBV11-3, the J gene TRBJ2-3; 8 bases fit TRBD1. J gave up 3 bases and V 5 bases, and 7 bases lay outside the gene matches. Germline-derived CDR1 and CDR2 are SGHNT and YENEEA. This CDR3 comprises 15 residues. This chain's CDR3 is CASSPNRGVTDTQYF. The CDR3 DNA is TGTGCCAGCAGCCCAAACAGGGGGGTTACAGATACGCAGTATTTT.

The rearrangement links TRBV15 to TRBJ1-6, with a possible D match to TRBD1 (5 bases). Trimming left V 5 bases short and J 9 bases short, with 17 bases between. CDR3 size: 15 residues. The V gene's germline CDR1 is LNHNV and CDR2 YYDKDF (reference sequence). Written as DNA, the CDR3 is TGTGCCACCAGCCCACGCCCGGGGCTGGGTTCACCCCTCCACTTT. As protein: CATSPRPGLGSPLHF. The complete variable domain, with remaining parts taken from reference TRBV15 and TRBJ1-6, reads DAMVIQNPRYQVTQFGKPVTLSCSQTLNHNVMYWYQQKSSQAPKLLFHYYDKDFNNEADTPDNFQSRRPNTSFCFLDIRSPGLGDTAMYLCATSPRPGLGSPLHFGNGTRLTVT.

V usage is TRBV6-1 and J usage is TRBJ1-5; 7 bases fit TRBD1. The CDR3 extends over 15 amino acids. Germline CDR1 MNHNS, CDR2 SASEGT. With V trimmed by 6 bases and J by 0 bases, 5 bases remained unmatched. CDR3 sequence (DNA): TGTGCCAGCAGGTCGGACAGGTATAGCAATCAGCCCCAGCATTTT. Translating gives CASRSDRYSNQPQHF.

The rearrangement uses TRBV29-1 and TRBJ2-1, with D tentatively TRBD1 (5 bases). Trimming cost V 4 bases and J 6 bases, with 13 bases left between them. Germline V CDR1 and CDR2: SQVTM, ANQGSEA. There are 13 residues in the CDR3. CDR3 in DNA: TGCAGCGTTGTTCCAGGGATGGGCAATGAGCAGTTCTTC. Protein sequence: CSVVPGMGNEQFF.

A single count supports this clone. The same CDR3 arises from other DNA sequences in this sample as well. The V call is TRBV6-4, the J call TRBJ1-1; D gene unclear. CDR1 and CDR2 (germline): MRHNA, SNTAGT. This CDR3 spans 13 amino acids. Trimming pared 6 bases from V and 1 base from J, leaving 9 bases between. CDR3 nucleotide sequence: TGTGCCAGCAGGAGGACTGGGAACACTGAAGCTTTCTTT. The encoded protein is CASRRTGNTEAFF.

This chain uses TRBV4-3 with TRBJ2-7; 8 nucleotides agree with TRBD1. After removal of 8 bases from V and 2 bases from J, the junction contained 11 bases not matched to a gene. Germline assignment: CDR1 LGHNA and CDR2 YSLEER. This CDR3 contains 15 residues. The CDR3 loop reads CASALSHRGTYEQYF. The CDR3 bases are TGCGCCAGCGCCCTGAGTCACAGGGGGACCTACGAGCAGTACTTC.

The chain is built from TRBV9 and TRBJ1-1, with D unclear. The germline CDR1 and CDR2 sequences are SGDLS and YYNGEE. CDR3 length equals 13 residues. V was trimmed by 3 bases and J by 0 bases, leaving 6 bases between them. The CDR3 here is CASSAALNTEAFF. CDR3 DNA: TGTGCCAGCAGCGCCGCGTTGAACACTGAAGCTTTCTTT.

This clone was seen more than once but under ten times. The chain carries TRBV7-8 and TRBJ1-2; TRBD1 agrees at 7 bases. CDR3 length: 14 residues. V shed 5 bases and J 6 bases; nucleotides not matched to a gene: 9. The V gene's germline CDR1 is SGHVS and CDR2 FQNEAQ. DNA for the CDR3: TGTGCCAGCAGCCCGACAGGGTCGTTCGATGGCTACACCTTC. Its protein is CASSPTGSFDGYTF.

The rearrangement joins TRBV6-1 to TRBJ2-6; unclear D gene. Germline CDR1 and CDR2: MNHNS and SASEGT. The CDR3 is 15 residues long. V shed 0 bases and J shed 0 bases, with 3 bases lying between them. CDR3 residues: CASSEANSGANVLTF. DNA of the CDR3: TGTGCCAGCAGTGAAGCCAACTCTGGGGCCAACGTCCTGACTTTC.

As to this clone: A junction boundary mismatches the germline segment, possibly from a read error. V and J are TRBV2 and TRBJ2-1, with 9 bases identical to TRBD1. CDR1 SNHLY and CDR2 FYNNEI come from the germline V gene. This CDR3 has 12 amino acids. The CDR3 bases are TGTGCCAGCAGGGAAGGGACAGGGAAAAAGTTCTTC. Translated, it gives CASREGTGKKFF.

The chain recombines TRBV7-2 with TRBJ2-5; a weak D match, TRBD1 (6 bases). Trimming removed 1 base at V and 4 bases at J, with 10 bases between. CDR3 length equals 14 residues. CDR1 is SGHTA, CDR2 FQGNSA, per germline. The chain's CDR3 is CASSLVDRPETQYF. DNA for the CDR3: TGTGCCAGCAGCTTAGTGGACAGACCAGAGACCCAGTACTTC.

V is TRBV28 and J is TRBJ1-2; no clear D gene. This CDR3 contains 16 residues. Germline assignment: CDR1 MDHEN and CDR2 SYDVKM. V lost 1 base and J lost 5, with 17 bases in between. CDR3 loop: CASSLSTRIGLYGYTF. In nucleotides, the CDR3 is TGTGCCAGCAGTTTATCGACCCGGATTGGCCTTTATGGCTACACCTTC.

V is TRBV9 and J is TRBJ2-3; D not certain. V lost 4 bases, J lost 2 bases, and 8 bases lay in between. This CDR3 spans 13 amino acids. CDR1 and CDR2 (germline): SGDLS, YYNGEE. The CDR3 nucleotides read TGTGCCAGCAGCTCCCGCGTCACAGATACGCAGTATTTT. Translation gives CASSSRVTDTQYF. Looking up the rest from reference TRBV9 and TRBJ2-3 gives the full variable domain: DSGVTQTPKHLITATGQRVTLRCSPRSGDLSVYWYQQSLDQGLQFLIQYYNGEERAKGNILERFSAQQFPDLHSELNLSSLELGDSALYFCASSSRVTDTQYFGPGTRLTVL.

V is TRBV7-6 and J is TRBJ1-4; TRBD1 matches 8 bases. The CDR3 consists of 20 residues. V lost 4 bases and J lost 0; bases outside the gene matches: 16. Germline V gene lookup returns CDR1 SGHVS and CDR2 FNYEAQ. The chain's CDR3 is CASSSQWGTGLLTTNEKLFF. Here the CDR3 DNA reads TGTGCCAGCAGCTCTCAGTGGGGGACAGGCCTGCTAACAACTAATGAAAAACTGTTTTTT.

J is TRBJ2-7 and V is TRBV30, with D possibly TRBD2 on 5 matching bases. The CDR3 loop spans 14 amino acids. Deletions cut 5 bases from V and 0 bases from J, with 14 bases between. Germline V gene sequence: CDR1 GTSNPN, CDR2 SVGIG (reference sequence). The CDR3 reads CAWGSDGNSYEQYF. The CDR3 region has the DNA TGTGCCTGGGGATCTGACGGGAACTCCTACGAGCAGTACTTC.

The V gene is TRBV15, the J gene TRBJ2-3; maybe TRBD1 (5 bases). The CDR3 runs to 15 residues. The V gene lost 0 bases and the J gene lost 0 bases, with 7 bases spanning the gap. The V gene's germline CDR1 is LNHNV and CDR2 YYDKDF (reference sequence). The CDR3 nucleotides read TGTGCCACCAGCAGAGAGACAGTCAGCACAGATACGCAGTATTTT. Translation gives CATSRETVSTDTQYF.

The genes are TRBV6-9 and TRBJ1-5; D is uncertain. Trimming cost V 4 bases and J 9 bases, with 13 bases left between them. The length of the CDR3 is 13 residues. The germline V gene encodes CDR1 MNHGY and CDR2 SVAAGI. The CDR3 sequence is CASSSGPMLPQHF. CDR3 in DNA: TGTGCCAGCAGTTCGGGCCCTATGTTGCCCCAGCATTTT.

V and J are TRBV5-1 and TRBJ2-3, with D unresolved. Germline lookup yields CDR1 SGHRS and CDR2 YFSETQ. The CDR3 loop spans 15 amino acids. V lost 0 bases to trimming and J lost 2 bases, with 10 bases between them. CDR3 nucleotide sequence: TGCGCCAGCAGCTTGGAAGCTCCGGCCACAGATACGCAGTATTTT. Translation: CASSLEAPATDTQYF.